This is a list of T cell receptor beta chains from one sample in a study of CD8 T cells in Susac syndrome. TCRdb re-called the immunoSEQ multiplex PCR reads with MiXCR, one entry per CDR3 protein. The table shows roughly 89,000 distinct CDR3 sequences, with roughly 96% occurring only once. Material for sequencing was CD8+ T cells from PBMCs. These receptor sequences come from a human donor with Susac syndrome. Each CDR3 is given with its conserved first and last residue. The order of the fields is clone size, J gene, V gene, D gene, CDR3 DNA, CDR3 protein. The D gene is left open where the match is weak. Clone size is given for some rows only: seen once, a few or many times, or a class if the clone is expanded.

clone_size: NA; j_call: TRBJ2-6; v_call: TRBV7-6; d_call: NA; cdr3_nt: TGTGCCAGCAGCTTAGATTTTCGGTCCTCTGGGGCCAACGTCCTGACTTTC; cdr3_aa: CASSLDFRSSGANVLTF
clone_size: NA; j_call: TRBJ1-6; v_call: TRBV27; d_call: TRBD1; cdr3_nt: TGTGCCAGCAGTTCATCGACAGGGAGCGGTTCACCCCTCCACTTT; cdr3_aa: CASSSSTGSGSPLHF
clone_size: NA; j_call: TRBJ1-1; v_call: TRBV5-1; d_call: NA; cdr3_nt: TGCGCCAGCAGCTTGGAGGCAGGAGCTGAAGCTTTCTTT; cdr3_aa: CASSLEAGAEAFF
clone_size: NA; j_call: TRBJ2-1; v_call: TRBV6-2/TRBV6-3; d_call: NA; cdr3_nt: TGTGCCAGCAGTTTAAGAGTGAGGGGCGAGCAGTTCTTC; cdr3_aa: CASSLRVRGEQFF
clone_size: NA; j_call: TRBJ1-5; v_call: TRBV2; d_call: NA; cdr3_nt: TGTGCCAGCAGGCCGAAACACAATAGCAATCAGCCCCAGCATTTT; cdr3_aa: CASRPKHNSNQPQHF
clone_size: NA; j_call: TRBJ2-1; v_call: TRBV30; d_call: NA; cdr3_nt: TGTGCCTGGAGCGGAGGGGGCAATGAGCAGTTCTTC; cdr3_aa: CAWSGGGNEQFF
clone_size: NA; j_call: TRBJ1-4; v_call: TRBV5-4; d_call: NA; cdr3_nt: TGTGCCAGCAGCCCGACAGCAACTAATGAAAAACTGTTTTTT; cdr3_aa: CASSPTATNEKLFF
clone_size: once; j_call: TRBJ2-7; v_call: TRBV28; d_call: NA; cdr3_nt: TGTGCCAGCACCCCGACGGGCTACGAGCAGTACTTC; cdr3_aa: CASTPTGYEQYF
clone_size: NA; j_call: TRBJ2-1; v_call: TRBV5-6; d_call: TRBD2; cdr3_nt: TGTGCCAGCAGCATTTGGGGGGGGGACAATGAGCAGTTCTTC; cdr3_aa: CASSIWGGDNEQFF
clone_size: NA; j_call: TRBJ2-6; v_call: TRBV4-3; d_call: TRBD2; cdr3_nt: TGCGCCAGCAGCCAAGATCCGCCTAGCGGGAGGCTCTCTGGGGCCAACGTCCTGACTTTC; cdr3_aa: CASSQDPPSGRLSGANVLTF